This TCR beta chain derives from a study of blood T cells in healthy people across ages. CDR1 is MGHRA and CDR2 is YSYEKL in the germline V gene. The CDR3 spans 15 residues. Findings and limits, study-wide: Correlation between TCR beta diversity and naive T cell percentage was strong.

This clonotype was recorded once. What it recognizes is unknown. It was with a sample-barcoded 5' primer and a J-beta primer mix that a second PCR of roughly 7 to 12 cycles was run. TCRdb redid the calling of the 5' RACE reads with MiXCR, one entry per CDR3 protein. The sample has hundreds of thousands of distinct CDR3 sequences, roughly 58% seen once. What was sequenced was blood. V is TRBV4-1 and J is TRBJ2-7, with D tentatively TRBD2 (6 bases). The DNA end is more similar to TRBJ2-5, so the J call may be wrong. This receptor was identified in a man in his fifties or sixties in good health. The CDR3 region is CASSPLPAGSETQYF. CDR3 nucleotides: TGCGCCAGCAGCCCCCTTCCGGCGGGATCAGAGACCCAGTACTTC.